Below are 28 T cell receptor beta chains sequenced from a single sample in a study of blood T cells in healthy people across ages. Sample-barcoded 5' priming and a J-beta primer mix drove a second PCR of roughly 6 to 12 cycles. Using its own MiXCR run on the 5' RACE reads, TCRdb lists one record per CDR3 protein. This sample yields some 850,000 distinct CDR3 sequences, of which roughly 24% are seen a single time; 3% belongs to the top ten. These data are also associated with another study on T cells of mothers and their children.

Specimen: blood. These receptors all come from a boy between 10 and 17 years old in good health.

The DNA for the CDR3 is TGTGCCAGCAGTCACCGGGACAGGGATACTGAAGCTTTCTTT. It specifies CASSHRDRDTEAFF. V and J are TRBV28 and TRBJ1-1, with TRBD1 matching over 9 bases. Per germline, CDR1 MDHEN and CDR2 SYDVKM. The V gene end was trimmed by 5 bases and the J gene end by 5 bases; junction bases not matched to a gene: 6. CDR3 length equals 14 residues.

The chain couples TRBV6-5 to TRBJ2-4; D is tentatively TRBD1 or TRBD2 (5 bases each). V gave up 2 bases and J gave up 4 bases, with 12 bases separating them. CDR1 and CDR2 (germline): MNHEY, SVGAGI. This CDR3 is 15 amino acids long. DNA for the CDR3: TGTGCCAGCAGTTACAGCAGGGAGACAAAAAACATTCAGTACTTC. Encoded protein: CASSYSRETKNIQYF.

The CDR3 region is CASRGWGGLRNEQFF. DNA for the CDR3: TGTGCCAGTAGAGGGTGGGGGGGCCTAAGGAATGAGCAGTTCTTC. This chain joins TRBV19 and TRBJ2-5; tentatively, D is TRBD2 (7 bases). The DNA end is more similar to TRBJ2-1, so the J call may be wrong. The CDR3 is 15 residues long. Germline loops: CDR1 LNHDA, CDR2 SQIVND (reference sequence).

This clonotype has only a few counts. Written as DNA, the CDR3 is TGCGCCAGCAGCCAAGAAGTCCAGGGGGGCAACGAGCAGTACTTC. Its translation: CASSQEVQGGNEQYF. The chain has TRBV4-1 and TRBJ2-7; the D gene is possibly TRBD1 (7 bases). Germline V lookup: CDR1 MGHRA, CDR2 YSYEKL. V lost 0 bases and J 5 bases, leaving 14 bases between the germline ends. The CDR3 loop spans 15 amino acids.

This clonotype was counted only a few times. The gene calls are TRBV5-1 and TRBJ2-3, with D perhaps given as TRBD1 or TRBD2 (5 bases each). The germline CDR1 and CDR2 sequences are SGHRS and YFSETQ. CDR3 size: 15 residues. V lost 0 bases and J 6 bases, leaving 14 bases between the germline ends. CDR3 loop: CASSLGAGTTDTQYF. In nucleotides, the CDR3 is TGCGCCAGCAGCTTGGGGGCAGGGACGACGGATACGCAGTATTTT.

The chain links TRBV20-1 to TRBJ2-5, with D possibly matching TRBD2 (6 bases). CDR3 length: 12 residues. Trimming stripped 3 bases from V and 5 bases from J, with 10 bases between. Germline V gives CDR1 DFQATT, CDR2 SNEGSKA (reference sequence). The CDR3 region has the DNA TGCAGTGCTAGGGGCGGGACGGAGACCCAGTACTTC. This sequence encodes CSARGGTETQYF.

This clonotype was detected only a few times. It is likely a read error, because the conserved phenylalanine at the end of the CDR3 is missing. The chain carries TRBV12-3 or TRBV12-4 and TRBJ1-1; no firm D call. V lost 4 bases, J lost 5 bases, and 11 bases lay in between. This CDR3 region has 13 residues. The CDR3 DNA is TGTGCCAGCAGTTACACGGGTGTGACTGAAGCTTTCCTT. This gives the protein CASSYTGVTEAFL.

On this clonotype: Sequence at one end of the junction differs from germline and may be a read error. The V gene is TRBV20-1, the J gene TRBJ2-2; 11 positions agree with TRBD2. Germline V gene lookup returns CDR1 DFQATT and CDR2 SNEGSKA (reference sequence). The CDR3 contains 15 residues. The CDR3 here is CSVRERLAGPGELFF. CDR3 DNA sequence: TGCAGTGTTAGAGAAAGACTAGCGGGGCCCGGGGAGCTGTTTTTT.

This clonotype was detected only a few times. The V call is TRBV20-1, the J call TRBJ1-2; 7 nucleotides match TRBD1. V gave up 2 bases and J gave up 3 bases; unmatched junction bases: 6. CDR1 is DFQATT, CDR2 SNEGSKA, per germline (reference sequence). The CDR3 consists of 14 residues. The CDR3 loop is CSARIQGTYYGYTF. DNA of the CDR3: TGCAGTGCTAGAATACAGGGGACTTACTATGGCTACACCTTC.

This clonotype was detected only a few times. The rearrangement uses TRBV10-3 and TRBJ2-5, with 9 bases fitting TRBD2. There are 17 residues in the CDR3. V was clipped by 5 bases and J by 11 bases; unmatched bases: 21. The germline V gene encodes CDR1 ENHRY and CDR2 SYGVKD. The CDR3 nucleotides read TGTGCCATCAGTAAGGCTAGCGGGGAGGCCTGGGGAGTTGAGCAGTACTTC. Its protein product is CAISKASGEAWGVEQYF.

This clonotype was recorded at least ten times. The chain combines TRBV24-1 with TRBJ2-5, with D possibly being TRBD2 (5 bases). CDR3 length equals 13 residues. Germline V CDR1 and CDR2: KGHDR, SFDVKD. V lost 3 bases, J lost 3 bases, and 7 bases lay in between. In nucleotides, the CDR3 is TGTGCCACCAGTGATAAGAGGGAAGAGACCCAGTACTTC. Residues: CATSDKREETQYF.

This clonotype has just a few counts. The rearrangement links TRBV2 to TRBJ1-4; TRBD1 agrees at 9 bases. V gave up 7 bases and J gave up 10 bases; unmatched junction bases: 7. Germline CDR1 SNHLY, CDR2 FYNNEI. The CDR3 runs to 13 residues. CDR3 sequence: CASNRTGEGKLFF. The CDR3 DNA reads as TGTGCCAGCAATCGGACAGGGGAAGGAAAACTGTTTTTT.

The V gene is TRBV10-2, the J gene TRBJ1-2, with 8 bases that match TRBD1. Germline V lookup: CDR1 WSHSY, CDR2 SAAADI. This CDR3 is built from 15 residues. Unmatched junction bases numbered 6, after V lost 3 bases and J lost 3 bases. The CDR3 spells CASSDRTGRYYGYTF. CDR3 bases: TGCGCCAGCAGTGACCGGACAGGGCGCTACTATGGCTACACCTTC.

This chain links TRBV25-1 with TRBJ1-1, with D unclear. In germline, CDR1 is MGHDK, CDR2 SYGVNS. V gave up 0 bases and J gave up 8 bases, with 10 bases separating them. The CDR3 sequence is 13 residues long. Here the CDR3 DNA reads TGTGCCAGCAGTGAATATGTTACGGAAGAAGCTTTCTTT. Its protein product is CASSEYVTEEAFF.

This rearrangement joins TRBV27 to TRBJ1-1; 10 bases agree with TRBD1. CDR3 length: 16 amino acids. Unmatched junction bases numbered 13, after V lost 6 bases and J lost 6 bases. CDR1 is MNHEY, CDR2 SMNVEV, per germline (reference sequence). CDR3 sequence (DNA): TGTGCCAGCAGACCCTGGGGGACAGGGGTAGACGCTGAAGCTTTCTTT. Protein sequence: CASRPWGTGVDAEAFF.

This chain joins TRBV29-1 and TRBJ2-7, with 7 bases matching TRBD1. The CDR3 sequence is 12 residues long. The V segment lost 6 bases and the J segment 6 bases; nucleotides outside the gene matches: 8. Germline CDR1 is SQVTM and CDR2 is ANQGSEA. CDR3 sequence reads: CSVGQPYSEQYF. For the CDR3, the DNA is TGCAGCGTGGGACAGCCCTACAGCGAGCAGTACTTC.

This clonotype was found a few times. This rearrangement joins TRBV7-6 to TRBJ1-1; D uncertain. In germline, CDR1 is SGHVS, CDR2 FNYEAQ. V was shortened by 5 bases and J by 7 bases, with 8 bases between the two germline ends. CDR3 length equals 11 residues. The CDR3 DNA follows: TGTGCCAGCAGCATACACATTGAAGCTTTCTTT. Translated: CASSIHIEAFF.

This clonotype was found a few times. The chain joins TRBV10-3 to TRBJ1-1; no clear D gene. The CDR3 spans 15 residues. Germline loops: CDR1 ENHRY, CDR2 SYGVKD. V dropped 4 bases and J dropped 2 bases, with 14 bases sitting between them. The CDR3 region has the DNA TGTGCCATCAGTGGTGAGGCAGGACTCAACACTGAAGCTTTCTTT. It codes for CAISGEAGLNTEAFF.

The chain recombines TRBV30 with TRBJ2-1; the D gene could be TRBD1 or TRBD2 (5 bases each). CDR3 length: 15 amino acids. V lost 0 bases, J lost 8 bases, and 17 bases lay in between. The germline CDR1 and CDR2 sequences are GTSNPN and SVGIG (reference sequence). The CDR3 is CAWSVPGATADEQFF. Here the CDR3 DNA reads TGTGCCTGGAGTGTACCCGGGGCCACCGCCGATGAGCAGTTCTTC.

The V call is TRBV5-6, the J call TRBJ1-1, with D uncertain. V gave up 1 base and J gave up 0 bases, with 10 bases separating them. In germline, CDR1 is SGHDT, CDR2 YYEEEE. This CDR3 spans 15 amino acids. CDR3 nucleotide sequence: TGTGCCAGCAGCTTGTACGCTGGTGTGAACACTGAAGCTTTCTTT. Protein: CASSLYAGVNTEAFF.

There are a few counts of this clonotype. CDR3 sequence (DNA): TGTGCCAGCAGCCGTCGACGGACAGGGGGATTTTCAGAGACCCAGTACTTC. Translated: CASSRRRTGGFSETQYF. This chain links TRBV11-2 with TRBJ2-7; 10 bases map to TRBD1. The end of the DNA is better explained by TRBJ2-5, so the J call may be wrong. The CDR3 extends over 17 amino acids. Per germline, CDR1 SGHAT and CDR2 FQNNGV.

This clonotype was seen a few times. The chain has TRBV3-1 and TRBJ1-2, with D possibly being TRBD1 (6 bases). Between the trimmed V and J ends, which lost 5 bases and 3 bases, there was a span of 13 bases. The CDR3 has 14 residues. From germline, CDR1 is LGHDT and CDR2 YNNKEL (reference sequence). The CDR3 reads CASSTPSGDYGYTF. CDR3 nucleotide sequence: TGTGCCAGCAGCACTCCCTCAGGGGACTATGGCTACACCTTC.

This clonotype was seen a handful of times. The chain links TRBV20-1 to TRBJ2-7; TRBD2 aligns across 12 bases. The ends lost 4 bases at V and 9 bases at J; junction bases unmatched: 4. Germline loops: CDR1 DFQATT, CDR2 SNEGSKA (reference sequence). The CDR3 spans 12 residues. CDR3 amino acids: CSATSGGALQYF. The CDR3 DNA sequence: TGCAGTGCTACTAGCGGGGGGGCCTTGCAGTACTTC.

This clonotype has ten or more counts. The chain carries TRBV6-5 and TRBJ2-3, with D unclear. V dropped 6 bases and J dropped 0 bases, with 4 bases sitting between them. The CDR3 is 12 amino acids. CDR1 is MNHEY, CDR2 SVGAGI, per germline. The CDR3 DNA follows: TGTGCCAGCAGGGACAGCACAGATACGCAGTATTTT. Translating it yields CASRDSTDTQYF.

This clonotype has only a few counts. The rearrangement links TRBV4-1 to TRBJ1-5; 8 nucleotides match TRBD1. Germline lookup yields CDR1 MGHRA and CDR2 YSYEKL. V gave up 6 bases and J gave up 4 bases; unmatched junction bases: 14. The CDR3 is 17 amino acids. The CDR3 DNA is TGCGCCAGCAGTCCCCTGTGGGACAGGATTGGAAATCAGCCCCAGCATTTT. This sequence encodes CASSPLWDRIGNQPQHF.

The sample holds a few counts of this clonotype. The gene calls are TRBV29-1 and TRBJ2-5; TRBD1 matches at 11 bases. V gave up 7 bases and J gave up 2 bases; unmatched junction bases: 3. CDR1 and CDR2 (germline): SQVTM, ANQGSEA. This CDR3 has 13 amino acids. This CDR3 is CSAWDRGQETQYF. The DNA of the CDR3 is TGCAGCGCCTGGGACAGGGGGCAAGAGACCCAGTACTTC.

The chain joins TRBV11-2 to TRBJ2-2, with D tentatively TRBD1 (6 bases). From germline, CDR1 is SGHAT and CDR2 FQNNGV. There are 14 residues in the CDR3. V shed 4 bases and J shed 6 bases, with 12 bases lying between them. DNA for the CDR3: TGTGCCAGCAGCTCAACAGGGTCCGCCGGGGAGCTGTTTTTT. Its translation is CASSSTGSAGELFF.

This chain links TRBV11-2 with TRBJ2-5, with no clear D. The CDR3 contains 11 residues. The germline CDR1 and CDR2 sequences are SGHAT and FQNNGV. Trimming stripped 8 bases from V and 5 bases from J, with 9 bases between. CDR3: CASGPGETQYF. DNA for the CDR3: TGTGCCAGCGGCCCTGGGGAGACCCAGTACTTC.